The rows below give T cell receptor beta chains drawn from one sample of a study of blood T cells in healthy people across ages. TCRdb processed the 5' RACE reads anew with MiXCR; each CDR3 protein has one entry. Of over 700,000 distinct CDR3 sequences in the sample, roughly 50% were seen once. Input material: blood. These TCRs come from a man older than 75 in good health. Each CDR3 is given with its conserved first and last residue. Each record gives: clone size, J gene, V gene, D gene, CDR3 DNA, CDR3 protein. D genes are given only for firm matches. Size is omitted from some rows. Given values are once, few, many or a class for expanded clones.

-	TRBJ2-3	TRBV12-3/TRBV12-4	-	TGTGCCACCGGGACCACAGATACGCAGTATTTT	CATGTTDTQYF
-	TRBJ2-7	TRBV5-6	TRBD2	TGTGCCAGCAGCTTCTCGGGACTACCTTACGAGCAGTACTTC	CASSFSGLPYEQYF
few	TRBJ1-1	TRBV6-2/TRBV6-3	-	TGTGCCAGCATAAACGGGGGCGCAGGGGAAGCTTTCTTT	CASINGGAGEAFF
few	TRBJ2-1	TRBV11-2	-	TGTGCCAGCAGCTTAGAGGGGTTTGTCCACAATGAGCAGTTCTTC	CASSLEGFVHNEQFF
-	TRBJ2-5	TRBV9	TRBD2	TGTGCCAGCTCCGGGGGGGTTAACCAAGAGACCCAGTACTTC	CASSGGVNQETQYF
-	TRBJ2-7	TRBV5-1	TRBD1	TGCGCCAGCAGCCCAAGGGACAGTGTCGTATACGAGCAGTACTTC	CASSPRDSVVYEQYF
-	TRBJ2-3	TRBV5-1	TRBD2	TGCGCCAGCAGCTTGTCGGGAGGGCCAAATCTCCGATACGCGTATTTT	CASSLSGGPNLRYAYF
-	TRBJ1-2	TRBV3-1	-	TGTGCCAGCAGCCAACGAGAACGCGTGTATGGCTACACCTTC	CASSQRERVYGYTF
-	TRBJ1-2	TRBV30	-	TGTGCCTGGAGTGAGCAAGTAAACTATGGCTACACCTTC	CAWSEQVNYGYTF
-	TRBJ2-2	TRBV2	TRBD1	TGTGCCGGCACTTCGACAGGGTGGAGCGGGGAGCTGTTTTTT	CAGTSTGWSGELFF
few	TRBJ2-1	TRBV11-1	-	TGTGCCAGCAGTCCCGGAGGGAGTCGTTCCCCTGAGCAGTTCTTC	CASSPGGSRSPEQFF
-	TRBJ2-4	TRBV7-9	TRBD2	TGTGCCAGCAGCTTAGATCGGGGGGAAACAGCCAAAAACATTCAGTACTTC	CASSLDRGETAKNIQYF
-	TRBJ1-5	TRBV6-6	-	TGTGCCAGCTCAAACGGGGGGAATAGCAATCAGCCCCAGCATTTT	CASSNGGNSNQPQHF
-	TRBJ1-2	TRBV10-3	TRBD1	TGTGCCATCAGTGAACAACCGGGACAGGGCGGCTATGGCTACACCTTC	CAISEQPGQGGYGYTF
-	TRBJ1-5	TRBV20-1	-	TGCAGTGCTAGAGTCCCCTTGGGGATACAGAGCAATCAGCCCCAGCATTTT	CSARVPLGIQSNQPQHF
-	TRBJ1-2	TRBV7-3	TRBD1	TGTGCCAGCAGCCCTAGCGGGACAGGGTCAGGCTACACCTTC	CASSPSGTGSGYTF
-	TRBJ2-1	TRBV7-2	TRBD2	TGTGCCAGCAGCTTATCCGGGACTAACGTCTACAATGAGCAGTTCTTC	CASSLSGTNVYNEQFF
-	TRBJ2-7	TRBV21-1	-	TGTGCCAGCAGCAAAGACGTGACAGGGGCCGGGACCCTCCTAGGGCGGGTTTACTACGAGCAGTACTTC	CASSKDVTGAGTLLGRVYYEQYF
-	TRBJ2-4	TRBV3-1	-	TGTGCCAGCAGCCCTCAGCCAGGGACCTTAGCCAAAAACATTCAGTACTTC	CASSPQPGTLAKNIQYF
-	TRBJ2-5	TRBV4-1	TRBD1	TGCGCCAGCAGCCAGCTCGGGACAGGGGGTATTAATGAGCAGTACTTC	CASSQLGTGGINEQYF
-	TRBJ2-1	TRBV25-1	-	TGTGCCAGCAGTGAAACAGGGGGGGGTGACAATGAGCAGTTCTTC	CASSETGGGDNEQFF
-	TRBJ1-1	TRBV6-1	-	TGTGCCAGCAGTGGTGAACAGGGTACTGAAGCTTTCTTT	CASSGEQGTEAFF
-	TRBJ2-7	TRBV27	-	TGTGCCAACAGTTTAGCAGGGACGGGCGAGCAGTACTTC	CANSLAGTGEQYF
once	TRBJ2-5	TRBV20-1	TRBD2	TGCAGTCCTATAGCGGGAGGGCAAGAGACCCAGTACTTC	CSPIAGGQETQYF
-	TRBJ2-3	TRBV5-1	-	TGCGCCAGCAGCCATAGCGGTAACCCCACAGATACGCAGTATTTT	CASSHSGNPTDTQYF
-	TRBJ2-1	TRBV7-8	-	TGTGCCAGCAGCTTAGGTTTATGGACTGGAGCTTACAATGAGCAGTTCTTC	CASSLGLWTGAYNEQFF
few	TRBJ2-1	TRBV6-1	TRBD2	TGTGCCAGCGGGTTCCTAGCGGGACTCTCCTACAATGAGCAGTTCTTC	CASGFLAGLSYNEQFF
-	TRBJ2-1	TRBV18	-	TGTGCCAGCTCACCCGGGGTCGTGTACAATGAGCAGTTCTTC	CASSPGVVYNEQFF
few	TRBJ2-3	TRBV20-1	TRBD2	TGCAGTGCTAGAGTACCCGAGCGGGAGAGGACAGATACGCAGTATTTT	CSARVPERERTDTQYF
once	TRBJ2-3	TRBV24-1	-	TGTGCCACCAGTGATGCGACTAGTCTGGGCGCAGATACGCAGTATTTT	CATSDATSLGADTQYF
many	TRBJ1-4	TRBV13	-	TGTGCCAGCAGCTTAGTGGGCGACGAAAAACTGTTTTTT	CASSLVGDEKLFF
many	TRBJ2-7	TRBV29-1	-	TGCAGCGTGGCGCGCGGGACGGACCCTACCTACGAGCAGTACTTC	CSVARGTDPTYEQYF
-	TRBJ2-1	TRBV5-1	TRBD2	TGCGCCAGCAGCTCGGGAAGGACTAGCGTACCCAATGAGCAGTTCTTC	CASSSGRTSVPNEQFF
-	TRBJ1-2	TRBV4-1	TRBD1	TGCGCCAGCAGGCAGACAGGGATCTATGGCTACACCTTC	CASRQTGIYGYTF
-	TRBJ2-5	TRBV20-1	TRBD1	TGCAGTGCTAGAGATCGCCAGGGACAGGGGGTTTACAATGAGCAGTACTTC	CSARDRQGQGVYNEQYF